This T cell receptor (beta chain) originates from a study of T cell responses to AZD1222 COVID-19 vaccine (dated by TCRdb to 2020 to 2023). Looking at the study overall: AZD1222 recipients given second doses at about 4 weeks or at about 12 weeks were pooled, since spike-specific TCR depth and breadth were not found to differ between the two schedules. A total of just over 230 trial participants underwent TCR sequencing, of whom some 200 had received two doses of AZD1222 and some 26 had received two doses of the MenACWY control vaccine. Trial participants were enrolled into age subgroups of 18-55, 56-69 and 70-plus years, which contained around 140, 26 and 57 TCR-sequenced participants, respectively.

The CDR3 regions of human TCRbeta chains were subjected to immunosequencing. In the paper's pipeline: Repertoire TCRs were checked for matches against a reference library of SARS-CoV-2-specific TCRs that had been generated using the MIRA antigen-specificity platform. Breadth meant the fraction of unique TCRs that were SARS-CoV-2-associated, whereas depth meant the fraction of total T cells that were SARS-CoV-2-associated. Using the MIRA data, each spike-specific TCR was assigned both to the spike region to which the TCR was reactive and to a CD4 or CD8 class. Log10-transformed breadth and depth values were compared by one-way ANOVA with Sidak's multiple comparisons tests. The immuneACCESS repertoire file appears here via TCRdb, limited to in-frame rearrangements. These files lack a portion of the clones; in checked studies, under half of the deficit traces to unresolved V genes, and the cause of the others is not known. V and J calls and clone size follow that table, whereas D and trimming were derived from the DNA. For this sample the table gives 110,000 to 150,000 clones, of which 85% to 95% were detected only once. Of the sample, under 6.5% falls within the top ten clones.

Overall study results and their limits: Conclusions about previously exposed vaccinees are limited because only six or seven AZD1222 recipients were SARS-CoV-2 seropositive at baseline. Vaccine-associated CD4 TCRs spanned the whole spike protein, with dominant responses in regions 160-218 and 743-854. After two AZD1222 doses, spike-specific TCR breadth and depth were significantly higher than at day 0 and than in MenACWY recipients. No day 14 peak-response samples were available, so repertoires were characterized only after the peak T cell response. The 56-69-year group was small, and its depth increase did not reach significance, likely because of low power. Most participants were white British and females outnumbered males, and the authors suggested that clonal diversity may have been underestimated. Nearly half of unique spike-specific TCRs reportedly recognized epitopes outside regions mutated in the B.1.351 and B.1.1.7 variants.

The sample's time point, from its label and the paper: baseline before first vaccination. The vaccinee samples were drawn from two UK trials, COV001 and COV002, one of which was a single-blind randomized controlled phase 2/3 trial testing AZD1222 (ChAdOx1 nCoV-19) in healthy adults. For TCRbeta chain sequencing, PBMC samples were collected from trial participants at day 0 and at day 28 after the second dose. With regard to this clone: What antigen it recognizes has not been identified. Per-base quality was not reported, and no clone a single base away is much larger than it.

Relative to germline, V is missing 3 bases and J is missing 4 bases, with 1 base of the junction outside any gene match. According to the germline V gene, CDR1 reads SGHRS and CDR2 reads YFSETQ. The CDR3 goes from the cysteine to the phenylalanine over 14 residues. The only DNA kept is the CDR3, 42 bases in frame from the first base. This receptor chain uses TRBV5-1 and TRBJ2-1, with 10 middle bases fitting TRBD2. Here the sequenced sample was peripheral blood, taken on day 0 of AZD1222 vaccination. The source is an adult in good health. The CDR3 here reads CASSSAGGYNEQFF. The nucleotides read TGCGCCAGCAGCTCAGCGGGAGGGTACAATGAGCAGTTCTTC.